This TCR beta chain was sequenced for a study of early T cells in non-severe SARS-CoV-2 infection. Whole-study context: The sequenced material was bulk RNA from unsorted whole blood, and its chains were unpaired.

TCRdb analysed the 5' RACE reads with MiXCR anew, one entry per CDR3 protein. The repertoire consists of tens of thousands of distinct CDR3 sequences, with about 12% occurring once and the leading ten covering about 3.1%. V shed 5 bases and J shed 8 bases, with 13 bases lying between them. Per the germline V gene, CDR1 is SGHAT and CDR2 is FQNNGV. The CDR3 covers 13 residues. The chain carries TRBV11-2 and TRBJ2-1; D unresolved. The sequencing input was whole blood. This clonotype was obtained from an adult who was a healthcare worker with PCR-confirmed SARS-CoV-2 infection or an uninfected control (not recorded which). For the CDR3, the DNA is TGTGCCAGCAGCCGAAACCTAGGCGATGAGCAGTTCTTC. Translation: CASSRNLGDEQFF.